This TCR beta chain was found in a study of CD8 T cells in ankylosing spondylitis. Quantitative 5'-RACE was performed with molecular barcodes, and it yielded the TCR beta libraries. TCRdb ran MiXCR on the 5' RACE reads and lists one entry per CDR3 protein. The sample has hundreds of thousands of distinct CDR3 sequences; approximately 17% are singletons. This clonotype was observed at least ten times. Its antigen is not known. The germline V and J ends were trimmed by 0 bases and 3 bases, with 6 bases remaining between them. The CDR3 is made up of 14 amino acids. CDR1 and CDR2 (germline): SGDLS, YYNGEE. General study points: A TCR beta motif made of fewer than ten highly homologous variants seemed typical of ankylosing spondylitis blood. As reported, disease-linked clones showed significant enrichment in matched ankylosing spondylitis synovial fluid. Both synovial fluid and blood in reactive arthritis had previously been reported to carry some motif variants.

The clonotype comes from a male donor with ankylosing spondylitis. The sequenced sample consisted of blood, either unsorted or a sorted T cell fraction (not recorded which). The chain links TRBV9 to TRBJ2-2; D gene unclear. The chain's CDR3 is CASSVAPDTGELFF. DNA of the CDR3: TGTGCCAGCAGCGTAGCTCCGGACACCGGGGAGCTGTTTTTT. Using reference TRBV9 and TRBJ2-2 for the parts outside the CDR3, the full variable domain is DSGVTQTPKHLITATGQRVTLRCSPRSGDLSVYWYQQSLDQGLQFLIQYYNGEERAKGNILERFSAQQFPDLHSELNLSSLELGDSALYFCASSVAPDTGELFFGEGSRLTVL.